This record covers a single T cell receptor (beta chain). Its antigen is not identified. The primer mix had 60 Vbeta and 13 Jbeta primers. Some clones are missing from TCRdb's copy, which holds only in-frame ones; the method was immunoSEQ multiplex PCR. The sample includes about 180,000 clones, around four fifths of them seen just once. This entry comes from a study of cytomegalovirus exposure and HLA in healthy donors. Regarding the study as a whole: Both high specificity and high sensitivity reportedly marked the classifier's diagnosis of cytomegalovirus status. A later analysis reportedly identified an Asian-associated ancestry cluster as carrying fewer N-insertions than the roughly 600-donor mean.

The origin of this receptor is a woman aged 25 to 39 in good health and CMV-seronegative. Input material: PBMCs.

The CDR3 sequence: CASRSIDRMNTEAFF. CDR3 coding DNA: TGTGCCAGCAGAAGCATCGACAGGATGAACACTGAAGCTTTCTTT. The rearrangement uses TRBV6-5 and TRBJ1-1; D perhaps matches TRBD1 (6 bases). Germline CDR1 is MNHEY and CDR2 is SVGAGI. Trimming cost V 6 bases and J 0 bases, with 14 bases left between them. The CDR3 consists of 15 residues.